The clone carrying this TCR beta chain was counted between two and nine times. In the original analysis: Amplified reference gene primers provided the basis for estimating nucleated cell counts. TCRdb's table, derived via immunoSEQ multiplex PCR, lists solely in-frame clones and lacks some. The V and J calls and the clone size are those of that table, but D and trimming were determined from the DNA. Of approximately 100,000 clones listed, 89% are singletons. This sample is drawn from a study of blood T cell repertoires in COVID-19. Study summary: The United States, Italy and Spain supplied acute and convalescent COVID-19 samples. In each case, the material was cDNA or gDNA derived from T cells, B-cell-depleted T cells, or PBMCs.

The ends lost 4 bases at V and 6 bases at J; junction bases unmatched: 4. Germline CDR1 SGHRS, CDR2 YFSETQ. The CDR3 has 14 amino acids. The sequencing input was peripheral blood. This sequence was found in a woman older than 75 in a cohort sampled during active COVID-19. V and J are TRBV5-1 and TRBJ2-3; the match to TRBD2 covers 11 bases. CDR3 sequence (DNA): TGCGCCAGCAGCGTCCTAGCGGGAGGTGATACGCAGTATTTT. Its protein is CASSVLAGGDTQYF.